Below are 27 T cell receptor beta chains sequenced from a single sample in a study of T cell repertoires in cytomegalovirus infection. These receptors' targets are unknown. Using its own MiXCR run on the reads, TCRdb lists one record per CDR3 protein. This sample carries 650,000 to 850,000 distinct CDR3 sequences, 25% to 35% of them seen once, and the ten largest clones take 13%. The input for sequencing was cultured CD8+ T cells from PBMCs, taken from culture after CMV antigen stimulation. All receptors come from a human donor in good health (CMV status not recorded). Some clones in this sample may be carry-over from other donors' samples.

J is TRBJ1-6 and V is TRBV12-3 or TRBV12-4; maybe TRBD1 (5 bases). Trimming took off 6 bases at V and 0 bases at J, with 9 bases between the two ends. This CDR3 spans 15 amino acids. The DNA for the CDR3 is TGTGCCAGCAGCGACAGACACTCCTATAATTCACCCCTCCACTTT. This gives the protein CASSDRHSYNSPLHF.

This clonotype was recorded once. The J gene is TRBJ1-2, the V gene TRBV20-1; no definite D call. The germline V gene encodes CDR1 DFQATT and CDR2 SNEGSKA (reference sequence). CDR3 length: 12 residues. V was pared by 6 bases and J by 4 bases, with 12 bases between. The CDR3 here is CSAKWTAYGYTF. Here the CDR3 DNA reads TGCAGTGCAAAATGGACTGCCTATGGCTACACCTTC.

This chain joins TRBV20-1 and TRBJ2-2; 12 positions match TRBD1. The V segment lost 0 bases and the J segment 6 bases; nucleotides outside the gene matches: 11. This CDR3 is built from 18 residues. Germline-derived CDR1 and CDR2 are DFQATT and SNEGSKA (reference sequence). The CDR3 DNA reads TGCAGTGCTAGAGATAGTGGGACAGGGGGCCCCTGGTCCGGGGAGCTGTTTTTT. Its protein is CSARDSGTGGPWSGELFF.

The chain couples TRBV6-6 to TRBJ2-2; 12 bases are a match to TRBD2. V was pared by 1 base and J by 6 bases, with 6 bases of the junction left unmatched. The CDR3 runs 17 residues. Germline CDR1 reads MNHNY; CDR2 reads SVGAGI (reference sequence). The CDR3 reads CASSYFAGLAGSGELFF. CDR3 coding DNA: TGTGCCAGCAGTTACTTCGCGGGACTAGCGGGTTCCGGGGAGCTGTTTTTT.

Only a few counts were recorded for this clonotype. The chain joins TRBV11-2 to TRBJ2-3, with 9 bases fitting TRBD1. Germline values: CDR1 SGHAT, CDR2 FQNNGV. The V and J ends lost 0 bases and 5 bases, in that order; junction bases with no gene match: 6. The CDR3 extends over 16 amino acids. CDR3 sequence reads: CASSLEKTGGKDTQYF. The CDR3 nucleotides read TGTGCCAGCAGCTTAGAGAAGACAGGGGGTAAAGATACGCAGTATTTT.

This clonotype was seen only a few times. This chain links TRBV7-2 with TRBJ2-3, with 8 bases aligning to TRBD2. V trimming: 5 bases; J trimming: 1 base; junction bases outside the gene matches: 8. Germline V gene lookup returns CDR1 SGHTA and CDR2 FQGNSA. The CDR3 runs 16 residues. CDR3 amino acids: CASSPLISGGTDTQYF. The CDR3 DNA reads TGTGCCAGCAGCCCTCTGATTAGCGGGGGCACAGATACGCAGTATTTT.

The rearrangement joins TRBV25-1 to TRBJ1-2; no clear D gene. In germline, CDR1 is MGHDK, CDR2 SYGVNS. This CDR3 region has 14 residues. Deletions cut 1 base from V and 8 bases from J, with 14 bases between. The CDR3 bases are TGTGCCAGCAGTGAATGGTCCCTCGGGCGGGGCTACACCTTC. As protein: CASSEWSLGRGYTF.

This clonotype occurred many times. The chain employs TRBV7-6 and TRBJ1-1; the D gene is possibly TRBD1 (5 bases). The CDR3 length is 14 residues. Germline CDR1 is SGHVS and CDR2 is FNYEAQ. With 7 bases removed from V and 11 bases from J, the gap between germline ends came to 23 bases. Here the CDR3 DNA reads TGTGCCAGCAACACCGGGGGAGTAAACACCGAGGCTTTCTTT. Translating gives CASNTGGVNTEAFF.

This clonotype was detected a few times. The chain links TRBV7-9 to TRBJ2-2; TRBD1 agrees at 10 bases. The CDR3 runs 15 residues. Per germline, CDR1 SEHNR and CDR2 FQNEAQ (reference sequence). With 5 bases clipped from V and 5 bases from J, the junction kept 5 bases outside the gene matches. The CDR3 sequence is CASSTPGQGTGELFF. The CDR3 coding sequence is TGTGCCAGCAGCACGCCGGGACAGGGGACCGGGGAGCTGTTTTTT.

This clonotype was seen repeatedly, ten times or more. The chain has TRBV28 and TRBJ1-5, with TRBD1 as a possible D gene (6 bases). This CDR3 has 17 amino acids. Trimming cost V 4 bases and J 4 bases, with 20 bases left between them. Germline V lookup: CDR1 MDHEN, CDR2 SYDVKM. The CDR3 sequence: CASSYPYRTGKNQPQHF. CDR3 DNA: TGTGCCAGCAGTTACCCATACCGAACAGGGAAGAATCAGCCCCAGCATTTT.

The rearrangement links TRBV19 to TRBJ1-1; 8 bases agree with TRBD1. Germline V gene sequence: CDR1 LNHDA, CDR2 SQIVND (reference sequence). The trim removed 4 bases at V and 7 bases at J, leaving 8 bases unmatched. The CDR3 has 14 amino acids. This CDR3 reads CASSKETGVIEAFF. Here the CDR3 DNA reads TGTGCCAGTAGTAAGGAGACAGGGGTGATTGAAGCTTTCTTT. Together with reference TRBV19 and TRBJ1-1, the CDR3 gives the full variable domain: DGGITQSPKYLFRKEGQNVTLSCEQNLNHDAMYWYRQDPGQGLRLIYYSQIVNDFQKGDIAEGYSVSREKKESFPLTVTSAQKNPTAFYLCASSKETGVIEAFFGQGTRLTVV.

The sample holds one count of this clonotype. This chain uses TRBV9 with TRBJ2-1; TRBD1 agrees at 10 bases. The germline V gene has CDR1 SGDLS and CDR2 YYNGEE. The CDR3 runs 13 residues. V was clipped by 3 bases and J by 9 bases; unmatched bases: 3. The CDR3 sequence is CASSGQGAFEQFF. The CDR3 bases are TGTGCCAGCAGCGGACAGGGGGCATTTGAGCAGTTCTTC.

The chain has TRBV27 and TRBJ1-2, with D possibly TRBD1 on 6 matching bases. V lost 2 bases and J lost 2, with 18 bases in between. The germline gives CDR1 MNHEY, CDR2 SMNVEV (reference sequence). There are 17 residues in the CDR3. The chain's CDR3 is CASSLHLDSPTNYGYTF. CDR3 nucleotide sequence: TGTGCCAGCAGTTTACACCTGGACAGCCCCACAAACTATGGCTACACCTTC.

The chain carries TRBV4-1 and TRBJ2-5; 10 bases map to TRBD2. This CDR3 has 15 amino acids. The germline CDR1 and CDR2 sequences are MGHRA and YSYEKL. J was trimmed by 4 bases and V by 5 bases; bases with no gene match: 7. CDR3 in DNA: TGCGCCAGCAGCAAGGGACTAGCGTCAGGAGAGACCCAGTACTTC. Its translation is CASSKGLASGETQYF.

The chain links TRBV27 to TRBJ1-6, with 9 bases identical to TRBD1. Germline V CDR1 and CDR2: MNHEY, SMNVEV (reference sequence). Trimming cost V 6 bases and J 10 bases; bases outside gene matches: 10. The CDR3 contains 15 residues. CDR3 in DNA: TGTGCCAGCAGGCCTTGGACAGGGGATAGGTCACCCCTCCACTTT. As protein: CASRPWTGDRSPLHF.

This clonotype occurred many times. The chain has TRBV7-9 and TRBJ2-7, with D possibly matching TRBD2 (6 bases). The CDR3 extends over 12 amino acids. Trimming cost V 5 bases and J 7 bases, with 12 bases left between them. Germline V gene sequence: CDR1 SEHNR, CDR2 FQNEAQ (reference sequence). The DNA for the CDR3 is TGTGCCAGCAGCGTCCTGGCGGGAGAGCAGTACGTC. It codes for CASSVLAGEQYV.

The chain carries TRBV14 and TRBJ2-7, with 9 bases aligning to TRBD1. CDR3 length equals 14 residues. Germline V gene data show CDR1 as SGHDN and CDR2 as FVKESK. Losses at the gene ends were 3 bases for V and 4 bases for J; bases not matched to a gene: 4. CDR3: CASSQDRGVYEQYF. In DNA, the CDR3 is TGTGCCAGCAGCCAGGACAGGGGAGTTTACGAGCAGTACTTC.

The CDR3 reads CASSHARVYGYTF. Written as DNA, the CDR3 is TGTGCCAGCAGCCACGCCAGGGTGTATGGCTACACCTTC. The chain links TRBV7-9 to TRBJ1-2; D may be TRBD1 (5 bases). Trimming took off 5 bases at V and 5 bases at J, with 12 bases between the two ends. This CDR3 comprises 13 residues. The germline gives CDR1 SEHNR, CDR2 FQNEAQ (reference sequence).

The chain is built from TRBV11-3 and TRBJ2-2; 7 nucleotides line up with TRBD1. This CDR3 spans 16 amino acids. Germline V gene sequence: CDR1 SGHNT, CDR2 YENEEA. The V and J ends lost 2 bases and 5 bases, in that order; junction bases with no gene match: 8. CDR3 sequence reads: CASSLHADRVTGELFF. The CDR3 DNA reads as TGTGCCAGCAGCTTACACGCCGACAGGGTAACCGGGGAGCTGTTTTTT.

The chain couples TRBV7-6 to TRBJ1-3, with 12 positions matching TRBD1. This CDR3 has 18 amino acids. The germline V gene has CDR1 SGHVS and CDR2 FNYEAQ. V lost 5 bases to trimming and J lost 3 bases; unmatched junction nucleotides: 11. The CDR3 sequence is CASSGRGDRGLRGNTIYF. The CDR3 DNA sequence: TGTGCCAGCAGCGGAAGGGGGGACAGGGGGCTTCGTGGAAACACCATATATTTT.

The V and J genes are TRBV11-1 and TRBJ2-5; 8 nucleotides align to TRBD1. Germline CDR1 SGHAT, CDR2 FQDESV (reference sequence). The CDR3 sequence is 16 residues long. The ends lost 5 bases at V and 1 base at J; junction bases unmatched: 9. CDR3 loop: CASSTPSTGAQETQYF. The CDR3 DNA reads as TGTGCCAGCAGCACCCCATCGACAGGGGCCCAAGAGACCCAGTACTTC.

This clonotype was seen repeatedly, ten times or more. V usage is TRBV12-5 and J usage is TRBJ2-2, with D uncertain. V was clipped by 7 bases and J by 2 bases, with 2 bases between them. The CDR3 sequence is 11 residues long. The V gene's germline CDR1 is LGHNT and CDR2 FRNRAP. The CDR3 loop is CASANTGELFF. CDR3 nucleotides: TGTGCTAGTGCCAACACCGGGGAGCTGTTTTTT.

This clonotype was recorded a few times. The chain links TRBV7-2 to TRBJ2-1; D gene unclear. Trimming removed 2 bases from V and 9 bases from J, with 23 bases in between. The CDR3 sequence is 17 residues long. Germline assignment: CDR1 SGHTA and CDR2 FQGNSA. CDR3 sequence reads: CASSLTLAFDFLLEQFF. The CDR3, as DNA: TGTGCCAGCAGCTTAACCTTGGCATTCGATTTTTTACTTGAGCAGTTCTTC. The full variable domain, its missing parts supplied by reference TRBV7-2 and TRBJ2-1, is GAGVSQSPSNKVTEKGKDVELRCDPISGHTALYWYRQSLGQGLEFLIYFQGNSAPDKSGLPSDRFSAERTGGSVSTLTIQRTQQEDSAVYLCASSLTLAFDFLLEQFFGPGTRLTVL.

The V and J genes are TRBV12-3 or TRBV12-4 and TRBJ2-1, with a possible D match to TRBD1 (6 bases). The ends were cut back, 2 bases at V and 8 bases at J, with 13 bases in the middle. The CDR3 is 14 amino acids. In DNA form, the CDR3 reads TGTGCCAGCAGTTTACACAGGGATGAGGATGAGCAGTTCTTC. Protein product: CASSLHRDEDEQFF.

DNA for the CDR3: TGTGCCACCAGCAGGGGGAAGAGCTCCGCTGATGAGCAGTTCTTC. Amino acids: CATSRGKSSADEQFF. V is TRBV15 and J is TRBJ2-1, with D uncertain. With 3 bases removed from V and 8 bases from J, the gap between germline ends came to 17 bases. The CDR3 spans 15 residues. The germline CDR1 and CDR2 sequences are LNHNV and YYDKDF (reference sequence).

This clonotype was seen a handful of times. V and J are TRBV23-1 and TRBJ2-4; D possibly corresponds to TRBD2 (6 bases). TRBV23-1 is an ORF; its function is uncertain. Trimming shortened V by 2 bases and J by 1 base, and 15 bases separated the two germline ends. This CDR3 contains 17 residues. CDR3 residues: CASSQGGATSAKNIQYF. The DNA of the CDR3 is TGCGCCAGCAGTCAAGGAGGGGCTACTTCCGCCAAAAACATTCAGTACTTC.

This rearrangement joins TRBV7-3 to TRBJ1-6; no definite D call. V lost 3 bases and J 13 bases, leaving 7 bases between the germline ends. The CDR3 loop spans 11 amino acids. Germline V lookup: CDR1 SGHTA, CDR2 FQGTGA. This CDR3 reads CASSLGNPLHF. In DNA, the CDR3 is TGTGCCAGCAGCTTGGGCAATCCCCTCCACTTT.